The rows below give T cell receptor beta chains drawn from one sample of a study of T cell repertoires in cytomegalovirus infection. TCRdb re-called the reads with MiXCR, one entry per CDR3 protein. The sample lists about 160,000 distinct CDR3 sequences; 17% were seen once. Sequencing was performed on CD8+ T cells from PBMCs. These receptors were collected from a human donor in good health (CMV status not recorded). Some clones in this sample may be carry-over from other donors' samples. Each CDR3 is given with its conserved first and last residue. A D gene is named only where the DNA matches it firmly. Clone size, where shown, is once, few, many, or a class for clones that have expanded.

j_gene,len,v_gene,d_gene,abundance,CDR3nt,CDR3aa
TRBJ1-3,13,TRBV15,NA,few,TGTGCCACCAGCACCTATCCTGGAAACACCATATATTTT,CATSTYPGNTIYF
TRBJ2-6,14,TRBV29-1,TRBD1,NA,TGCAGCGCCGGGACAGGGTCTGGGGCCAACGTCCTGACTTTC,CSAGTGSGANVLTF
TRBJ2-7,15,TRBV27,NA,NA,TGTGCCAGCAGTTTATCGAATTCCCGGTATGACGAGCAGTACTTC,CASSLSNSRYDEQYF
TRBJ2-7,13,TRBV14,NA,NA,TGTGCCAGCAGCCAAGAACTTCAGGACGAGCAGTACTTC,CASSQELQDEQYF
TRBJ2-7,14,TRBV25-1,TRBD1,NA,TGTGCCAGCAGTGACAGGGGGTTTAACTACGAGCAGTACTTC,CASSDRGFNYEQYF
TRBJ2-1,13,TRBV6-2/TRBV6-3,TRBD2,few,TGTGCCAGCAGTCAGGGACTAGCGAATGAGCAGTTCTTC,CASSQGLANEQFF
TRBJ2-2,15,TRBV6-1,NA,few,TGTGCCAGCAGTGAAGAAGAGACAGCGGCCGGGGAGCTGTTTTTT,CASSEEETAAGELFF
TRBJ1-4,12,TRBV7-9,NA,many,TGTGCCAGCTGCGCGACTAATGAAAAACTGTTTTTT,CASCATNEKLFF
TRBJ2-7,13,TRBV7-9,NA,NA,TGTGCCAGCAGCGTTCAAGGCGGCGACGAGCAGTACTTC,CASSVQGGDEQYF
TRBJ2-1,11,TRBV20-1,NA,few,TGCAGTGCTAGGACCTTAGGTCGTGGGTTCTTC,CSARTLGRGFF
TRBJ2-2,13,TRBV6-2/TRBV6-3,NA,NA,TGTGCCAGCACGGGACAAGACACCGGGGAGCTGTTTTTT,CASTGQDTGELFF
TRBJ2-1,15,TRBV2,TRBD2,NA,TGTGCCAGCACTCAGACTAGCGGCCTTTACAATGAGCAGTTCTTC,CASTQTSGLYNEQFF
TRBJ2-7,15,TRBV7-3,NA,few,TGTGCCAGCAGCTTAAGGTCCTGGGGGCACTACGAGCAGTACTTC,CASSLRSWGHYEQYF
TRBJ1-1,13,TRBV6-2/TRBV6-3,NA,NA,TGTGCCAGCAGTTACTCGCCGGGTAGTGGAGCTTTCTTT,CASSYSPGSGAFF
TRBJ1-1,15,TRBV7-2,NA,NA,TGTGCCAGCAGCCCCGGCGCGGGGGCTGGCACTGAAGCTTTCTTT,CASSPGAGAGTEAFF
TRBJ2-1,15,TRBV12-3/TRBV12-4,TRBD2,few,TGTGCCAGCAGTTCCCTAGCGGGAGGGGGGAATGAGCAGTTCTTC,CASSSLAGGGNEQFF
TRBJ2-3,16,TRBV7-8,TRBD2,many,TGTGCCAGCAGCTTAGGCCCGGGAGGGAACACAGATACGCAGTATTTT,CASSLGPGGNTDTQYF
TRBJ2-7,15,TRBV12-3/TRBV12-4,TRBD1,few,TGTGCCAGCAGCAACCCGGGACAGGGCTCCTACGAGCAGTACTTC,CASSNPGQGSYEQYF
TRBJ1-5,13,TRBV6-2/TRBV6-3,NA,NA,TGTGCCAGCAGCAAGCATGGGAGACAGCCCCAGCATTTT,CASSKHGRQPQHF
TRBJ2-1,14,TRBV7-9,NA,few,TGTGCCAGCTCGGACGTACGCTCCTACAATGAGCAGTTCTTC,CASSDVRSYNEQFF
TRBJ2-7,14,TRBV20-1,NA,NA,TGCAGTGCTAGAGATTACGGGAGCTCCTACGAGCAGTACTTC,CSARDYGSSYEQYF
TRBJ2-1,14,TRBV12-3/TRBV12-4,TRBD2,NA,TGTGCCAGCAGTTTCGGGGGGGGGCGGAATGAGCAGTTCTTC,CASSFGGGRNEQFF
TRBJ2-1,15,TRBV7-9,TRBD2,NA,TGTGCCAGCAGCATGCGGACTAGCGGAGACAATGAGCAGTTCTTC,CASSMRTSGDNEQFF
TRBJ1-5,14,TRBV2,NA,few,TGTGCCAGCAGTGAGGCTAAGGCCAATCAGCCCCAGCATTTT,CASSEAKANQPQHF
TRBJ2-7,14,TRBV5-1,TRBD1,NA,TGCGCCAGCAGCCCAGACAGGGGGCGGTACGAGCAGTACTTC,CASSPDRGRYEQYF
TRBJ2-7,14,TRBV27,NA,NA,TGTGCCAGCAGTTTGGGTCCTGGCTCCTACGAGCAGTACTTC,CASSLGPGSYEQYF
TRBJ1-2,17,TRBV28,TRBD1,NA,TGTGCCAGCAGTTTCGGGACAGGGGAAGTTTTTGGCTATGGCTACACCTTC,CASSFGTGEVFGYGYTF
TRBJ2-7,11,TRBV29-1,TRBD1,NA,TGCAGCGTTTGGGGACAGAACGAGCAGTACTTC,CSVWGQNEQYF
TRBJ2-5,15,TRBV19,NA,few,TGTGCCAGCTCCCGGTGGGGGGCGACTCAAGAGACCCAGTACTTC,CASSRWGATQETQYF
TRBJ2-7,14,TRBV20-1,TRBD2,few,TGCAGTGCTAGTGGGCGATGGGAGGGCTACGAGCAGTACTTC,CSASGRWEGYEQYF
TRBJ2-1,17,TRBV7-9,TRBD2,NA,TGTGCCAGCAGCCCCCTCGGGCGGGGGGACTCCTACAATGAGCAGTTCTTC,CASSPLGRGDSYNEQFF
TRBJ2-4,13,TRBV27,NA,NA,TGTGCCAGCAGCCCGCTGGGGCTGAACATTCAGTACTTC,CASSPLGLNIQYF
TRBJ2-1,16,TRBV7-8,NA,few,TGTGCCAGCAGCACCCCGGAGGGGCTCCTAGGAGGTGAGCAGTTCTTC,CASSTPEGLLGGEQFF